This is a list of T cell receptor beta chains from one sample in a study of OX40 agonist ivuxolimab in advanced cancers. Measured with immunoSEQ multiplex PCR; TCRdb has only the in-frame clones, and not every one. The sample includes fewer than 30,000 clones, 70% to 80% of them seen just once. Sample: CD4+ or CD8+ T cells sorted from blood, taken in a trial of the OX40 agonist ivuxolimab. All receptors derive from an adult with an advanced solid tumor such as melanoma, head and neck, liver or kidney cancer. Each CDR3 is given with its conserved first and last residue. Each record gives: clone size, CDR3 length, V gene, CDR3 protein. The size field is filled for only some rows; it gives once, few, many or a size class.

>NA|21|TRBV28
CASSPVVGSVPAVLGSYEQYF
>few|16|TRBV13
CASSLGARGLNQPQHF
>NA|13|TRBV2
CASRGRGQETQYF
>NA|15|TRBV7-3
CASSWGVGPSYEQYF
>once|14|TRBV27
CASSLSHSYNEQFF
>few|12|TRBV28
CASSFGGQEQFF
>NA|17|TRBV29-1
CSVENPMGAGDYNEQFF
>NA|13|TRBV5-6
CASSQGMNTEAFF
>NA|18|TRBV7-2
CASSLTPQGQGEWEAQYF
>NA|15|TRBV18
CASSPLSGQQETQYF
>NA|14|TRBV28
CASSLGGKNTEAFF